Included here is one T cell receptor (beta chain) sequence, with context. Antigen specificity is unknown. Sequencing was performed with immunoSEQ multiplex PCR; in TCRdb, only in-frame clones are kept and a portion is missing. The sample carries 2,500 to 3,000 clones, 94% recorded once. Germline CDR1 LNHDA, CDR2 SQIVND (reference sequence). This CDR3 region has 14 residues. Trimming removed 7 bases from V and 0 bases from J, with 12 bases in between. The data originate from a study of lymphopenia after photon versus proton radiotherapy. Findings and limits, study-wide: Under photons, naive T cells and diversity fell while effector/memory populations rose. Post-nadir TCR diversity decline inversely tracked overall survival among those who died. Post-nadir diversity loss with photons came from oligoclonal expansion, particularly CD8+ Temra cells.

Here the sequenced sample was peripheral blood, taken from a patient treated with photon-based radiotherapy. The clonotype comes from a woman aged 70-85 years with pancreatic cancer. This chain joins TRBV19 and TRBJ1-1; D unclear. The CDR3 sequence is CASKDGRVNTEAFF. The CDR3 region has the DNA TGTGCCAGTAAGGACGGGCGGGTGAACACTGAAGCTTTCTTT.